One sample yielded the 9 T cell receptor beta chains listed below, sequenced in a study of blood T cells in healthy people across ages. The second PCR ran about 7 to 12 cycles with a sample-barcoded 5' primer and J-beta primers. MiXCR, run by TCRdb on the 5' RACE reads, gives a single entry per CDR3 protein. The repertoire includes around 1,800,000 distinct CDR3 sequences, roughly 43% of them detected once, and roughly 24% sits in the top ten. Specimen: blood. The source is a human donor in good health.

This clonotype turned up a few times. This chain links TRBV12-3 or TRBV12-4 with TRBJ2-7; 9 bases agree with TRBD2. V trimming: 5 bases; J trimming: 4 bases; junction bases outside the gene matches: 6. This CDR3 region has 14 residues. The CDR3 DNA follows: TGTGCCAGCAGTCCTGGACTAGCGAGGTACGAGCAGTACTTC. It encodes CASSPGLARYEQYF.

The chain has TRBV6-5 and TRBJ2-1, with 10 bases identical to TRBD2. J lost 7 bases, V lost 6 bases, and 12 bases had no gene match. The CDR3 loop spans 16 amino acids. From germline, CDR1 is MNHEY and CDR2 SVGAGI. Here the CDR3 DNA reads TGTGCCAGCAGCCCCACGGGGAGCGGGGGGGCTAATGAGCAGTTCTTC. Amino acids: CASSPTGSGGANEQFF.

This chain uses TRBV11-2 with TRBJ2-1; D unclear. The CDR3 has 15 residues. V dropped 5 bases and J dropped 1 base, with 12 bases sitting between them. Germline V gene lookup returns CDR1 SGHAT and CDR2 FQNNGV. Here the CDR3 reads CASSPRVESYNEQFF. CDR3 nucleotides: TGTGCCAGCAGCCCCCGGGTCGAGTCCTACAATGAGCAGTTCTTC. Complete variable domain (other parts from reference TRBV11-2 and TRBJ2-1): EAGVAQSPRYKIIEKRQSVAFWCNPISGHATLYWYQQILGQGPKLLIQFQNNGVVDDSQLPKDRFSAERLKGVDSTLKIQPAKLEDSAVYLCASSPRVESYNEQFFGPGTRLTVL.

CDR3 amino acids: CSVRDRGNTIYF. DNA of the CDR3: TGCAGCGTTCGGGACAGGGGAAACACCATATATTTT. The chain combines TRBV29-1 with TRBJ1-3, with 8 bases lining up with TRBD1. Germline CDR1 and CDR2: SQVTM and ANQGSEA. The CDR3 has 12 residues. Losses at the gene ends were 5 bases for V and 4 bases for J; bases not matched to a gene: 1. Full variable domain (rest looked up from reference TRBV29-1 and TRBJ1-3): SAVISQKPSRDICQRGTSLTIQCQVDSQVTMMFWYRQQPGQSLTLIATANQGSEATYESGFVIDKFPISRPNLTFSTLTVSNMSPEDSSIYLCSVRDRGNTIYFGEGSWLTVV.

The chain combines TRBV2 with TRBJ1-1, with no clear D. The CDR3 is 16 amino acids. CDR1 and CDR2 from the germline V gene are SNHLY and FYNNEI. V was trimmed by 3 bases and J by 2 bases, leaving 16 bases between them. CDR3 sequence (DNA): TGTGCCAGCAGTGAGCGGAGGGAGATACTTAACACTGAAGCTTTCTTT. Amino acid sequence: CASSERREILNTEAFF.

This clonotype has a handful of counts. The rearrangement links TRBV7-2 to TRBJ2-3, with D perhaps TRBD1 (6 bases). V lost 5 bases and J 4 bases, leaving 13 bases between the germline ends. This CDR3 has 14 amino acids. Germline CDR1 SGHTA, CDR2 FQGNSA. For the CDR3, the DNA is TGTGCCAGCAGCCCCGGACAGCACTCAGATACGCAGTATTTT. Translating it yields CASSPGQHSDTQYF.

The chain recombines TRBV3-1 with TRBJ2-1; unclear D gene. V lost 1 base, J lost 3 bases, and 7 bases lay in between. Germline V CDR1 and CDR2: LGHDT, YNNKEL (reference sequence). The length of the CDR3 is 14 residues. The CDR3 DNA sequence: TGTGCCAGCAGCCAAGCGGGCCACTACAATGAGCAGTTCTTC. This sequence encodes CASSQAGHYNEQFF.

This clonotype was counted only a few times. V usage is TRBV29-1 and J usage is TRBJ2-3, with 11 bases fitting TRBD2. From germline, CDR1 is SQVTM and CDR2 ANQGSEA. Germline trimming cut 6 bases from V and 0 bases from J; bases unmatched to any gene: 14. The CDR3 consists of 18 residues. The CDR3 DNA sequence: TGCAGCGTAGAGGGACTAGCGGACCCCTTGTCCAGCACAGATACGCAGTATTTT. Its protein is CSVEGLADPLSSTDTQYF.

V usage is TRBV6-2 or TRBV6-3 and J usage is TRBJ1-2, with D possibly TRBD1 on 5 matching bases. V was shortened by 5 bases and J by 5 bases, with 9 bases between the two germline ends. The CDR3 spans 12 residues. The germline CDR1 and CDR2 sequences are MNHEY and SVGEGT. CDR3 coding DNA: TGTGCCAGCAGTAATTCAGGGTATGGCTACACCTTC. Amino acids: CASSNSGYGYTF.